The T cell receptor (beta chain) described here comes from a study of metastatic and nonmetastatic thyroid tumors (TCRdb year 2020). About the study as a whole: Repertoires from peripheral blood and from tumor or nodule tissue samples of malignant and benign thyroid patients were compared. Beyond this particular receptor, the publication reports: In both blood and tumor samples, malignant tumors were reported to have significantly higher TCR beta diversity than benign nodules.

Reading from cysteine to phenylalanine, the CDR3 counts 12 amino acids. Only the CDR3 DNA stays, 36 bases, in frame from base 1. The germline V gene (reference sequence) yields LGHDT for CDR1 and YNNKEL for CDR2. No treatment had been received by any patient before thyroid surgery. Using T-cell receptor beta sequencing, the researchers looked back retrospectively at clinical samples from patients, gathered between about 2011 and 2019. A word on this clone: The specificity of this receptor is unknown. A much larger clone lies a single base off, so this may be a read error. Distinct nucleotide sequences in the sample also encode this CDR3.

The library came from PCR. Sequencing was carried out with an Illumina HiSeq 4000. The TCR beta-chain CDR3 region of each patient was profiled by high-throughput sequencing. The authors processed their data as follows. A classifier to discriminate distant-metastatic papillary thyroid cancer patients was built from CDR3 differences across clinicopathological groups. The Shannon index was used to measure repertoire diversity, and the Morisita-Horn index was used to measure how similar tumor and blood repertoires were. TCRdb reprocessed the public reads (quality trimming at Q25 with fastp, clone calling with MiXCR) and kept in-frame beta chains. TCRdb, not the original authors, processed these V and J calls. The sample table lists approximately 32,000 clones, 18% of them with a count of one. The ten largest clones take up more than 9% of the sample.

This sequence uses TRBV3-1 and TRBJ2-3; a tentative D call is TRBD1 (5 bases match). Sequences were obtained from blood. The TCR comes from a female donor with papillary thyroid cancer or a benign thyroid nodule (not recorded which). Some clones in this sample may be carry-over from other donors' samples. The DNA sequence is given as TGTGTCAGCAGCAGGGGCACAGATACGCAGTATTTT. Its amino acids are CVSSRGTDTQYF.